The 21 T cell receptor beta chains in this list originate from one sample, sequenced in a study of blood T cell repertoires in COVID-19. Sequencing used immunoSEQ multiplex PCR; TCRdb keeps in-frame clones, though not all of them. The sample contains around 84,000 clones, about 73% of which appear only once. Sequencing was done on a sample of peripheral blood. These TCRs come from a man between 60 and 75 years old with COVID-19, enrolled during active disease.

This clone was observed a few times. CDR3 in amino acids: CASSLSLNTEAFF. The DNA of the CDR3 is TGTGCCAGCAGCCTCTCCTTGAACACTGAAGCTTTCTTT. The chain carries TRBV3-1 (or the pseudogene TRBV3-2) and TRBJ1-1, with D unresolved. This CDR3 is 13 amino acids long. Trimming removed 4 bases at V and 0 bases at J, with 6 bases between. The germline CDR1 and CDR2 sequences are LGHDT and YNNKEL (reference sequence).

This clone occurred a few times. This chain connects TRBV27 to TRBJ1-5; TRBD1 matches 7 bases. The CDR3 sequence is 13 residues long. Germline loops: CDR1 MNHEY, CDR2 SMNVEV (reference sequence). V lost 6 bases and J lost 6; bases outside the gene matches: 5. CDR3 amino acids: CASRVDRAQPQHF. The CDR3 coding sequence is TGTGCCAGCAGGGTCGACAGGGCTCAGCCCCAGCATTTT.

Ten or more counts support this clone. The V and J genes are TRBV6-6 and TRBJ2-5; 8 bases are shared with TRBD2. V dropped 6 bases and J dropped 4; count of bases not matched to a gene: 4. The CDR3 runs 13 residues. Germline lookup yields CDR1 MNHNY and CDR2 SVGAGI (reference sequence). CDR3 nucleotide sequence: TGTGCCAGCAGACCGGCGGGAGGAGAGACCCAGTACTTC. It is translated as CASRPAGGETQYF.

V is TRBV7-2 and J is TRBJ2-3; TRBD1 matches at 7 bases. CDR3 length: 17 amino acids. The junction had 9 bases not matched to a gene; V was cut back by 1 base and J by 2 bases. Germline lookup yields CDR1 SGHTA and CDR2 FQGNSA. The CDR3 loop is CASSLVPRQGNTDTQYF. Written as DNA, the CDR3 is TGTGCCAGCAGCTTAGTGCCCCGACAGGGAAACACAGATACGCAGTATTTT.

Remarks on this clone: The junction and the germline gene differ at one end; a read error may be behind it. CDR3 region: CASSEAIQGGLFF. The CDR3 coding sequence is TGTGCCAGCAGTGAAGCGATCCAGGGGGGGCTGTTTTTT. The chain combines TRBV2 with TRBJ2-2, with D tentatively TRBD1 (7 bases). CDR1 SNHLY and CDR2 FYNNEI come from the germline V gene. The CDR3 spans 13 residues.

The V gene is TRBV12-3 or TRBV12-4, the J gene TRBJ1-2, with D unclear. The V gene lost 6 bases and the J gene lost 7 bases, with 15 bases spanning the gap. There are 13 residues in the CDR3. The CDR3 reads CASSPQRAGGYTF. The DNA for the CDR3 is TGTGCCAGCAGCCCTCAGAGGGCAGGTGGCTACACCTTC.

DNA of the CDR3: TGCAGCGTTTCCGACTCCCCGGGGGTGCAGTTCTTC. Protein product: CSVSDSPGVQFF. The V and J genes are TRBV29-1 and TRBJ2-1; the D gene is possibly TRBD2 (6 bases). The CDR3 runs to 12 residues. Trimming left V 5 bases short and J 12 bases short, with 17 bases between. The germline V gene encodes CDR1 SQVTM and CDR2 ANQGSEA.

In its sample, this clone was seen a few times. The CDR3 protein is CASSLHPSSYNEQFF. Written as DNA, the CDR3 is TGTGCCAGCAGCTTGCACCCGAGCTCCTACAATGAGCAGTTCTTC. This chain uses TRBV21-1 with TRBJ2-1; TRBD2 is taken as the D call from the table, unchecked against the DNA. TRBV21-1 is tagged as a pseudogene. The CDR3 consists of 15 residues.

This chain joins TRBV10-3 and TRBJ2-3; D perhaps matches TRBD2 (6 bases). Germline assignment: CDR1 ENHRY and CDR2 SYGVKD. There are 14 residues in the CDR3. V was pared by 7 bases and J by 2 bases, with 13 bases between. In DNA form, the CDR3 reads TGTGCCATCACCCCGGGAGAGGTCACAGATACGCAGTATTTT. Protein sequence: CAITPGEVTDTQYF.

The chain uses TRBV6-1 and TRBJ1-3, with 12 bases identical to TRBD1. Germline V gene lookup returns CDR1 MNHNS and CDR2 SASEGT. The J segment lost 1 base and the V segment lost 4 bases, leaving 11 bases of the junction unmatched. The CDR3 length is 19 residues. DNA for the CDR3: TGTGCCAGCAGTGTTCCGGGACAGGGGGCGAGAATATCTGGAAACACCATATATTTT. Its protein product is CASSVPGQGARISGNTIYF.

This clone was observed a single time. J is TRBJ1-5 and V is TRBV28, with a tentative D call TRBD1 (6 bases). The CDR3 spans 14 residues. The germline CDR1 and CDR2 sequences are MDHEN and SYDVKM. Deletions cut 5 bases from V and 0 bases from J, with 8 bases between. The CDR3 region is CASSEDSSNQPQHF. The CDR3, as DNA: TGTGCCAGCAGTGAGGACAGTAGCAATCAGCCCCAGCATTTT.

This chain's CDR3 is CASSLNQPQHF. CDR3 bases: TGTGCCAGCAGTCTTAATCAGCCCCAGCATTTT. V is TRBV27 and J is TRBJ1-5; D is unclear. CDR1 is MNHEY and CDR2 is SMNVEV in the germline V gene (reference sequence). This CDR3 has 11 residues. The V end lost 5 bases, the J end lost 4 bases, and 3 bases lay between the germline ends.

The V call is TRBV4-3, the J call TRBJ2-1; 10 bases match TRBD2. With 4 bases clipped from V and 4 bases from J, the junction kept 16 bases outside the gene matches. CDR1 and CDR2 (germline): LGHNA, YSLEER. This CDR3 is 19 amino acids long. The CDR3 protein is CASSLAHGGRLAGYNEQFF. CDR3 DNA: TGCGCCAGCAGCCTGGCCCACGGGGGGAGACTAGCGGGTTACAATGAGCAGTTCTTC.

V and J are TRBV30 and TRBJ2-2, with 9 bases identical to TRBD1. Germline V gives CDR1 GTSNPN, CDR2 SVGIG (reference sequence). V was clipped by 5 bases and J by 4 bases; unmatched bases: 2. This CDR3 spans 13 amino acids. For the CDR3, the DNA is TGTGCCTGGGGACAGGGGATCACCGGGGAGCTGTTTTTT. Residues: CAWGQGITGELFF.

This chain uses TRBV27 with TRBJ2-3; 13 nucleotides align to TRBD2. The germline V gene encodes CDR1 MNHEY and CDR2 SMNVEV (reference sequence). This CDR3 is built from 17 residues. V trimming: 5 bases; J trimming: 2 bases; junction bases outside the gene matches: 7. CDR3 in amino acids: CASSRRTSGGFTDTQYF. CDR3 DNA sequence: TGTGCCAGCAGTCGCCGGACTAGCGGGGGATTCACAGATACGCAGTATTTT.

This chain uses TRBV3-1 (or the pseudogene TRBV3-2) with TRBJ2-5; TRBD2 might be the D (6 bases). V dropped 3 bases and J dropped 5 bases, with 10 bases sitting between them. Germline CDR1 LGHDT, CDR2 YNNKEL (reference sequence). The CDR3 extends over 13 amino acids. CDR3 DNA sequence: TGTGCCAGCAGCCAGACTAGGTCTGAGACCCAGTACTTC. This gives the protein CASSQTRSETQYF.

This chain uses TRBV14 with TRBJ2-1; possible D gene TRBD2, 5 bases. V gave up 4 bases and J gave up 7 bases, with 20 bases separating them. Per germline, CDR1 SGHDN and CDR2 FVKESK. The CDR3 totals 16 residues. CDR3 in DNA: TGTGCCAGCAGCCTCCTTGGGCCGGAAACGGGGAATGAGCAGTTCTTC. This gives the protein CASSLLGPETGNEQFF.

This clone was seen a few times. This rearrangement joins TRBV19 to TRBJ1-5, with no clear D. CDR1 and CDR2 (germline): LNHDA, SQIVND (reference sequence). This CDR3 spans 17 amino acids. Trimming removed 3 bases at V and 2 bases at J, with 17 bases between. This CDR3 reads CASSILIGRRGNQPQHF. CDR3 DNA: TGTGCCAGTAGTATTTTGATAGGACGGCGGGGCAATCAGCCCCAGCATTTT. The whole variable domain, remainder taken from reference TRBV19 and TRBJ1-5, is DGGITQSPKYLFRKEGQNVTLSCEQNLNHDAMYWYRQDPGQGLRLIYYSQIVNDFQKGDIAEGYSVSREKKESFPLTVTSAQKNPTAFYLCASSILIGRRGNQPQHFGDGTRLSIL.

The rearrangement uses TRBV5-1 and TRBJ1-5; 7 bases align to TRBD1. Trimming cost V 5 bases and J 6 bases; bases outside gene matches: 8. This CDR3 contains 14 residues. Germline CDR1 reads SGHRS; CDR2 reads YFSETQ. CDR3 sequence reads: CASSQNRGGQPQHF. The CDR3 region has the DNA TGCGCCAGCAGTCAGAACAGGGGCGGTCAGCCCCAGCATTTT.

This clone was seen a handful of times. The chain carries TRBV3-1 (or the pseudogene TRBV3-2) and TRBJ2-7, with D possibly matching TRBD2 (7 bases). This CDR3 is 14 amino acids long. Germline-derived CDR1 and CDR2 are LGHDT and YNNKEL (reference sequence). V was pared by 4 bases and J by 5 bases, with 15 bases between. In DNA, the CDR3 is TGTGCCAGCAGCCCCATGGGCGGGGGCAACGAGCAGTACTTC. It is translated as CASSPMGGGNEQYF.

This clone showed up just once. The V and J genes are TRBV7-3 and TRBJ2-3; TRBD2 agrees at 9 bases. The trim removed 4 bases at V and 1 base at J, leaving 6 bases unmatched. The CDR3 consists of 16 residues. The germline V gene encodes CDR1 SGHTA and CDR2 FQGTGA. CDR3 protein: CASSSGLAGGTDTQYF. The CDR3 nucleotides read TGTGCCAGCAGCTCGGGACTAGCAGGCGGCACAGATACGCAGTATTTT. Full variable domain (missing parts from reference TRBV7-3 and TRBJ2-3): GAGVSQTPSNKVTEKGKYVELRCDPISGHTALYWYRQSLGQGPEFLIYFQGTGAADDSGLPNDRFFAVRPEGSVSTLKIQRTERGDSAVYLCASSSGLAGGTDTQYFGPGTRLTVL.